The clone carrying this T cell receptor (beta chain) was observed a few times. The source of the sample is a study of cytomegalovirus exposure and HLA in healthy donors. Germline V gene data show CDR1 as KGHSH and CDR2 as LQKENI. The CDR3 runs to 13 residues. The germline V and J ends were trimmed by 6 bases and 5 bases, with 13 bases remaining between them. Method: immunoSEQ multiplex PCR; TCRdb's copy keeps in-frame clones and lacks some. The table shows hundreds of thousands of clones, with over 80% occurring only once. J is TRBJ2-5 and V is TRBV18; tentative D call: TRBD2 (5 bases). This TCR derives from a woman in her twenties or thirties in good health and CMV-seropositive. Sequencing used PBMCs. The chain's CDR3 is CASSPGSGETQYF. CDR3 nucleotides: TGTGCCAGCTCCCCGGGGTCCGGCGAGACCCAGTACTTC.